This TCR beta chain was sequenced for a study of OX40 agonist ivuxolimab in advanced cancers. Produced via immunoSEQ multiplex PCR; TCRdb's table is partial and in-frame only. This table holds around 60,000 clones, 65% to 80% found once. The CDR3 contains 15 residues. The V gene lost 0 bases and the J gene lost 6 bases, with 15 bases spanning the gap. The V gene's germline CDR1 is MGHRA and CDR2 YSYEKL. The sample here was CD4+ or CD8+ T cells sorted from blood, taken in a trial of the OX40 agonist ivuxolimab. The source is an adult with an advanced solid tumor such as melanoma, head and neck, liver or kidney cancer. The chain links TRBV4-1 to TRBJ2-7; D may be TRBD2 (6 bases). CDR3 bases: TGCGCCAGCAGCCAAGATACGTCAGGGAGGAGCGAGCAGTACTTC. Protein sequence: CASSQDTSGRSEQYF.